The 25 T cell receptor beta chains below all came from one sample that was sequenced in a study of blood T cells in healthy people across ages. For the second PCR, which ran for about 7 to 11 cycles, a sample-barcoded 5' primer and a J-beta primer mix were used. Using its own MiXCR run on the 5' RACE reads, TCRdb lists one record per CDR3 protein. Of 890,000 or so distinct CDR3 sequences listed, approximately 65% are singletons. The material sequenced was blood. These receptors all come from a man aged 30-40 years in good health.

This chain connects TRBV5-4 to TRBJ2-7; 10 bases are a match to TRBD1. Trimming took 10 bases from V and 7 from J; bases not matched to a gene: 5. There are 11 residues in the CDR3. Germline CDR1 and CDR2: SGHNT and YYREEE (reference sequence). The CDR3 here is CADGTGEEQYF. CDR3 DNA: TGTGCCGACGGGACAGGGGAAGAGCAGTACTTC.

This chain connects TRBV7-9 to TRBJ2-1, with 8 bases that match TRBD2. There are 17 residues in the CDR3. The V gene end was trimmed by 2 bases and the J gene end by 4 bases; junction bases not matched to a gene: 10. Germline values: CDR1 SEHNR, CDR2 FQNEAQ (reference sequence). The CDR3: CASSLLVGRGEYNEQFF. The CDR3 DNA is TGTGCCAGCAGCTTACTCGTAGGGCGGGGGGAATACAATGAGCAGTTCTTC.

The V call is TRBV4-2, the J call TRBJ2-5; tentative D call: TRBD1 (5 bases). Germline V gives CDR1 LGHNA, CDR2 YNFKEQ. The CDR3 has 16 amino acids. The germline V and J ends were trimmed by 1 base and 0 bases, with 12 bases remaining between them. In nucleotides, the CDR3 is TGTGCCAGCAGCCAAGTCTCAGGGTCCGACCAAGAGACCCAGTACTTC. Its translation is CASSQVSGSDQETQYF.

The chain employs TRBV4-3 and TRBJ2-3; 8 bases match TRBD2. Germline CDR1 is LGHNA and CDR2 is YSLEER. This CDR3 comprises 14 residues. V was clipped by 4 bases and J by 5 bases; unmatched bases: 5. The DNA for the CDR3 is TGCGCCAGCAGCCGTAGCGGGGTGGAAGATACGCAGTATTTT. Its protein product is CASSRSGVEDTQYF.

The chain uses TRBV12-3 or TRBV12-4 and TRBJ1-2, with TRBD1 identical over 8 bases. The length of the CDR3 is 18 residues. The J segment lost 1 base and the V segment lost 7 bases, leaving 17 bases of the junction unmatched. In DNA form, the CDR3 reads TGTGCCAGCACCCGGGGTTCGGGACAGGCATCTTTTAACTATGGCTACACCTTC. Translating gives CASTRGSGQASFNYGYTF.

This sequence joins TRBV20-1 and TRBJ2-7; 7 bases align to TRBD2. Trimming at V came to 0 bases and at J to 1 base, leaving 6 bases not matched to a gene. In germline, CDR1 is DFQATT, CDR2 SNEGSKA (reference sequence). The CDR3 length is 15 residues. The CDR3 nucleotides read TGCAGTGCTAGAGAATTAAGGCGGGGGTCCTACGAGCAGTACTTC. Translating gives CSARELRRGSYEQYF.

The chain uses TRBV30 and TRBJ1-2; unclear D gene. CDR1 is GTSNPN, CDR2 SVGIG, per germline (reference sequence). Trimming removed 0 bases from V and 1 base from J, with 9 bases in between. CDR3 length: 14 residues. The CDR3 nucleotides are TGTGCCTGGAGTGTAACCGGCAGTAACTATGGCTACACCTTC. This codes for CAWSVTGSNYGYTF. The full variable domain, its missing parts supplied by reference TRBV30 and TRBJ1-2, is SQTIHQWPATLVQPVGSPLSLECTVEGTSNPNLYWYRQAAGRGLQLLFYSVGIGQISSEVPQNLSASRPQDRQFILSSKKLLLSDSGFYLCAWSVTGSNYGYTFGSGTRLTVV.

Turning to this clonotype: At one of its ends the junction is not consistent with the germline gene, which may arise from a read error. The CDR3: CASSQGRGRLIADTQYF. The CDR3 nucleotides are TGCGCCAGCAGTCAAGGGAGGGGGAGGTTGATCGCAGATACGCAGTATTTT. The chain couples TRBV4-3 to TRBJ2-3; perhaps TRBD2 as D (7 bases). CDR3 length: 17 amino acids. Germline V gene sequence: CDR1 LGHNA, CDR2 YSLEER.

The chain has TRBV27 and TRBJ2-1, with 9 bases identical to TRBD2. Per the germline V gene, CDR1 is MNHEY and CDR2 is SMNVEV (reference sequence). This CDR3 is built from 13 residues. Trimming removed 6 bases from V and 6 bases from J; junction bases left unmatched: 3. The DNA of the CDR3 is TGTGCCAGCAGGATAGCGGGGGTCAATGAGCAGTTCTTC. It encodes CASRIAGVNEQFF.

V is TRBV9 and J is TRBJ2-1; perhaps D is TRBD1 or TRBD2 (6 bases each). This CDR3 has 15 amino acids. The V end lost 0 bases, the J end lost 7 bases, and 14 bases lay between the germline ends. From germline, CDR1 is SGDLS and CDR2 YYNGEE. The CDR3 nucleotides read TGTGCCAGCAGCGTAGAGGGGGGTCGGAGGAATGAGCAGTTCTTC. This encodes CASSVEGGRRNEQFF.

This clonotype has just a few counts. V gene TRBV13 combines with J gene TRBJ1-1, with 7 positions matching TRBD1. After removal of 6 bases from V and 3 bases from J, the junction contained 7 bases not matched to a gene. The CDR3 length is 14 residues. Germline-derived CDR1 and CDR2 are PRHDT and FYEKMQ (reference sequence). The CDR3 DNA reads TGTGCCAGCAGGGCCGGACAGGTGGACACTGAAGCTTTCTTT. Protein sequence: CASRAGQVDTEAFF.

The chain combines TRBV7-2 with TRBJ2-1, with TRBD2 identical over 8 bases. This CDR3 is 15 amino acids long. V shed 4 bases, J shed 4 bases, and the junction held 6 bases outside the gene matches. Germline V gives CDR1 SGHTA, CDR2 FQGNSA. CDR3 amino acids: CASSSNRGGYNEQFF. In DNA form, the CDR3 reads TGTGCCAGCAGCTCAAATCGGGGGGGGTACAATGAGCAGTTCTTC.

The CDR3 sequence is CSAKTGGAKQPQHF. As DNA, the CDR3 is TGCAGTGCCAAAACAGGGGGCGCAAAACAGCCCCAGCATTTT. This chain uses TRBV20-1 with TRBJ1-5; 9 positions match TRBD1. V was clipped by 6 bases and J by 7 bases; unmatched bases: 10. CDR3 length: 14 residues. Germline assignment: CDR1 DFQATT and CDR2 SNEGSKA (reference sequence).

This clonotype was counted once. V usage is TRBV5-1 and J usage is TRBJ2-1, with 9 bases aligning to TRBD2. The CDR3 runs 14 residues. The V segment lost 7 bases and the J segment 3 bases; nucleotides outside the gene matches: 5. CDR1 is SGHRS, CDR2 YFSETQ, per germline. The CDR3 here is CASRAGGVYNEQFF. Written as DNA, the CDR3 is TGCGCCAGCCGCGCGGGGGGGGTCTACAATGAGCAGTTCTTC.

The V call is TRBV12-3 or TRBV12-4, the J call TRBJ2-3, with TRBD2 as a possible D gene (5 bases). The CDR3 spans 12 residues. V lost 6 bases to trimming and J lost 5 bases, with 9 bases between them. The CDR3, as DNA: TGTGCCAGCAGAGTGGGAGAAGATACGCAGTATTTT. Translating it yields CASRVGEDTQYF.

As concerns this clonotype: A read error may account for a junction end that differs from germline. V usage is TRBV6-1 and J usage is TRBJ1-1; the D is unclear. This CDR3 comprises 15 residues. The germline V gene encodes CDR1 MNHNS and CDR2 SASEGT. CDR3 protein: CASSVDGLDGTEAFF. CDR3 DNA: TGCGCCAGCAGTGTTGACGGACTAGACGGCACTGAAGCTTTCTTT.

V and J are TRBV16 and TRBJ1-5, with TRBD1 identical over 7 bases. J gave up 7 bases and V 4 bases, and 7 bases lay outside the gene matches. Germline lookup yields CDR1 KGHSY and CDR2 FQNENV. CDR3 length equals 14 residues. The DNA of the CDR3 is TGTGCCAGCAGCCCGACAGGGCCAGACCAGCCCCAGCATTTT. Amino acids: CASSPTGPDQPQHF.

This clonotype occurred a few times. The rearrangement links TRBV4-3 to TRBJ1-6, with a tentative D call TRBD1 (5 bases). The germline CDR1 and CDR2 sequences are LGHNA and YSLEER. This CDR3 is built from 16 residues. Deletions cut 1 base from V and 10 bases from J, with 17 bases between. The CDR3 DNA reads as TGCGCCAGCAGCCAAGCCTCCGACAGAGCCTTCTCACCCCTCCACTTT. This encodes CASSQASDRAFSPLHF.

There are a few counts of this clonotype. V and J are TRBV7-3 and TRBJ2-5; perhaps D is TRBD1 or TRBD2 (7 bases each). The germline CDR1 and CDR2 sequences are SGHTA and FQGTGA. V gave up 5 bases and J gave up 2 bases, with 18 bases separating them. The CDR3 extends over 16 amino acids. The CDR3 here is CASSEGGTAEQETQYF. In DNA form, the CDR3 reads TGTGCCAGCAGCGAGGGGGGGACAGCTGAGCAAGAGACCCAGTACTTC.

The chain uses TRBV6-6 and TRBJ2-5, with D possibly TRBD1 on 7 matching bases. The CDR3 contains 15 residues. Trimming removed 2 bases from V and 4 bases from J, with 14 bases in between. Germline V gene sequence: CDR1 MNHNY, CDR2 SVGAGI (reference sequence). CDR3 residues: CASSYPSQGGETQYF. The CDR3 DNA sequence: TGTGCCAGCAGTTACCCAAGCCAGGGGGGAGAGACCCAGTACTTC.

This clonotype was seen more than once but under ten times. The chain joins TRBV6-2 or TRBV6-3 to TRBJ2-7; unclear D gene. Deletions cut 7 bases from V and 5 bases from J, with 12 bases between. CDR1 and CDR2 from the germline V gene are MNHEY and SVGEGT. CDR3 length equals 12 residues. The CDR3 DNA sequence: TGTGCCAGCATGTCGCATCCCCACGAGCAGTACTTC. This codes for CASMSHPHEQYF.

This clonotype has just a few counts. The chain carries TRBV12-3 or TRBV12-4 and TRBJ2-7; no clear D. The better agreement between TRBJ2-5 and the DNA end casts doubt on the J call. The CDR3 covers 12 residues. CDR3 sequence reads: CASKLETETQYF. The CDR3 DNA follows: TGTGCCAGCAAGCTGGAGACGGAGACCCAGTACTTC.

The V and J genes are TRBV3-1 and TRBJ2-5; D is undetermined. Germline assignment: CDR1 LGHDT and CDR2 YNNKEL (reference sequence). V lost 3 bases and J 3 bases, leaving 11 bases between the germline ends. The CDR3 length is 14 residues. CDR3 sequence reads: CASSQPPIKETQYF. The CDR3 DNA sequence: TGTGCCAGCAGCCAGCCCCCCATAAAAGAGACCCAGTACTTC.

The rearrangement links TRBV29-1 to TRBJ1-1; weak D call: TRBD1 (6 bases). CDR1 and CDR2 (germline): SQVTM, ANQGSEA. Trimming cost V 0 bases and J 6 bases, with 11 bases left between them. This CDR3 region has 13 residues. CDR3 nucleotides: TGCAGCGTTGAAGAACAGGGAGTGTCTGAAGCTTTCTTT. It specifies CSVEEQGVSEAFF.

The rearrangement joins TRBV4-1 to TRBJ1-5; possible D gene TRBD1, 5 bases. This CDR3 spans 15 amino acids. Trimming cost V 0 bases and J 7 bases, with 13 bases left between them. Germline values: CDR1 MGHRA, CDR2 YSYEKL. The CDR3 loop is CASSQEVVGAQPQHF. Here the CDR3 DNA reads TGCGCCAGCAGCCAAGAAGTGGTCGGGGCACAGCCCCAGCATTTT.